A few counts support the clone carrying this TCR beta chain. What it recognizes is unknown. Molecular barcoding with unique molecular identifiers was used for the TCRbeta library. TCRdb reprocessed the PCR reads via MiXCR and lists one record per CDR3 protein. The table records fewer than 1 million distinct CDR3 sequences, approximately 15% of them present only once. CDR1 is SSHAT, CDR2 FNYEAQ, per germline (reference sequence). Trimming took off 7 bases at V and 4 bases at J, with 32 bases between the two ends. This CDR3 has 20 amino acids. The data originate from a study of T-cell reconstitution after alpha-beta-depleted transplantation in children. Findings and caveats of the study: Newly generated T cells supplied most T-cell counts and diversity one year post-transplant. Several hundred graft clones that had expanded were reportedly the source of alpha-beta T cells about two months after transplant.

The chain employs TRBV7-7 and TRBJ2-1; perhaps TRBD1 as D (11 bases). The sequence was obtained from a male patient younger than 18 who had a stem cell transplant for acute lymphoblastic leukemia, so the T cells may come from the graft donor. The input for sequencing was PBMCs, mostly from graft donor cells, taken 360 days after TCRalphabeta/CD19-depleted stem cell transplant. In DNA, the CDR3 is TGTGCCAGCACCCGGACAGGGGGCCGGACTAGCGGCAAGGGATACAATGAGCAGTTCTTC. This translates into CASTRTGGRTSGKGYNEQFF. Full variable domain (remainder filled in from reference TRBV7-7 and TRBJ2-1): GAGVSQSPRYKVTKRGQDVTLRCDPISSHATLYWYQQALGQGPEFLTYFNYEAQPDKSGLPSDRFSAERPEGSISTLTIQRTEQRDSAMYRCASTRTGGRTSGKGYNEQFFGPGTRLTVL.